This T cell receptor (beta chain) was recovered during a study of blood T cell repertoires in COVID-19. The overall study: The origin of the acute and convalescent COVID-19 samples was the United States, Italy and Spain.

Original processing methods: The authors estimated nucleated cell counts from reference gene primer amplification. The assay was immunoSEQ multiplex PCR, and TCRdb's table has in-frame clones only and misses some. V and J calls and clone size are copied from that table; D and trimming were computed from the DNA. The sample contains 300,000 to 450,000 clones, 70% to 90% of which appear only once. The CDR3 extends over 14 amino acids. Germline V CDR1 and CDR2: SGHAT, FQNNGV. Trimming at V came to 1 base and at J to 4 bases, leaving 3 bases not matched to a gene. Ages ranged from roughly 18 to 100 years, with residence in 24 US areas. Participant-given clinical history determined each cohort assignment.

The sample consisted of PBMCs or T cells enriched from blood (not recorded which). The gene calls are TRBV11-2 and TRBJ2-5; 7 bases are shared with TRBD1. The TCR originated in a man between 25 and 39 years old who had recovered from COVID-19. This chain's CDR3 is CASSLGRGRETQYF. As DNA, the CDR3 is TGTGCCAGCAGCTTAGGAAGGGGGCGAGAGACCCAGTACTTC.